This is a list of T cell receptor beta chains from one sample in a study of control samples from healthy donors and cancer patients. Using immunoSEQ multiplex PCR, the repertoire was profiled, and TCRdb retains in-frame clones only, with some absent. The sample carries 150,000 to 160,000 clones, over 85% recorded once. The sequenced sample was blood. The receptors here all came from a man aged 40-50 years in good health. Each CDR3 is given with its conserved first and last residue. Fields, in order: CDR3 length, clone size, V gene, J gene, D gene, CDR3 DNA, CDR3 protein. D genes are given only for firm matches. Where a row states a size, it is once, few, many or the class of an expanded clone; other rows omit it.

>12|-|TRBV28|TRBJ1-5|-
TGTGCCAGCAGTTTAGGGGGTCAGCCCCAGCATTTT
CASSLGGQPQHF
>13|-|TRBV10-3|TRBJ2-1|-
TGTGCCATCAGTGATTTAGGGGGGGATGAGCAGTTCTTC
CAISDLGGDEQFF
>14|-|TRBV5-8|TRBJ1-2|-
TGTGCCAGCAGGATGAGAGGACAGCTATATGGCTACACCTTC
CASRMRGQLYGYTF
>14|few|TRBV28|TRBJ2-7|-
TGTGCCAGCAGTTCCGGACCGGCGCCCTACGAGCAGTACTTC
CASSSGPAPYEQYF
>14|-|TRBV24-1|TRBJ1-2|TRBD1
TGTGCCACCAGTGACCTGACAGGGGGCGACGGCTACACCTTC
CATSDLTGGDGYTF
>15|-|TRBV1|TRBJ2-7|-
TGCACCAGCAGCAACCGGACTAGCGGGGGGTACGAGCAGTACTTC
CTSSNRTSGGYEQYF
>16|-|TRBV7-9|TRBJ2-1|TRBD2
TGTGCCAGCAGCCCAACCGGGACTAGGGCCTCCAATGAGCAGTTCTTC
CASSPTGTRASNEQFF
>16|-|TRBV5-4|TRBJ2-1|TRBD2
TGTGCCAGCAGCTTCGGACTAGCAGGGTCCTACAATGAGCAGTTCTTC
CASSFGLAGSYNEQFF
>11|-|TRBV5-8|TRBJ2-1|-
TGTGCCAGCAGCTCGACCTTTGAGCAGTTCTTC
CASSSTFEQFF
>14|-|TRBV15|TRBJ2-7|TRBD1
TGTGCCACCAGCAGAGACAGGGGGCCCTACGAGCAGTACTTC
CATSRDRGPYEQYF
>14|-|TRBV28|TRBJ1-6|TRBD1
TGTGCCAGCCAAACCGGGACAGATAATTCACCCCTCCACTTT
CASQTGTDNSPLHF
>13|-|TRBV6-6|TRBJ2-3|-
TGTGCCAGCACCGACGGGAACACAGATACGCAGTATTTT
CASTDGNTDTQYF
>15|few|TRBV24-1|TRBJ2-1|TRBD2
TGTGCCACCAGTGACCGGGGGGGCCACTACAATGAGCAGTTCTTC
CATSDRGGHYNEQFF
>14|-|TRBV11-2|TRBJ2-7|TRBD1
TGTGCCAGCAGTCGATGGACAGGGCCGACCGAGCAGTACTTC
CASSRWTGPTEQYF
>19|-|TRBV4-1|TRBJ1-2|-
TGCGCCAGCAGCCCCAAGCGGTATTTAGACGGGGCGACCAACTATGGCTACACCTTC
CASSPKRYLDGATNYGYTF
>15|-|TRBV9|TRBJ2-2|-
TGTGCCAGCAGCGTTACGGGGTCCTTGGACGGGGAGCTGTTTTTT
CASSVTGSLDGELFF
>17|-|TRBV19|TRBJ1-2|TRBD1
TGTGCCAGTAGTATCAGGGGGCAGGTCGGCTCGAACTATGGCTACACCTTC
CASSIRGQVGSNYGYTF
>15|-|TRBV9|TRBJ2-3|TRBD2
TGTGCCAGCAGCGCAGCGGGGGGCAGGACAGATACGCAGTATTTT
CASSAAGGRTDTQYF
>17|-|TRBV28|TRBJ1-3|-
TGTGCCAGCCTCGCCTCCCTGGGACAAGGGACTGGAAACACCATATATTTT
CASLASLGQGTGNTIYF
>15|-|TRBV19|TRBJ1-1|-
TGTGCCAGTAGTCCCGGCGGTGGGGGGAACACTGAAGCTTTCTTT
CASSPGGGGNTEAFF
>13|-|TRBV7-2|TRBJ1-5|-
TGTGCCAGCAGCTCTAAGAATATCGGGCCCCAGCATTTT
CASSSKNIGPQHF
>17|-|TRBV27|TRBJ2-1|TRBD2
TGTGCCAGCAGTTTAACATGGGCCAGCGGGGGTTACAATGAGCAGTTCTTC
CASSLTWASGGYNEQFF
>12|few|TRBV5-1|TRBJ1-2|-
TGCGCCAGCAGCTTTTCCCTAGGGGGCTACACCTTC
CASSFSLGGYTF
>13|-|TRBV12-3/TRBV12-4|TRBJ1-2|-
TGTGCCAGCAGCTACGTTGACCGGGGGGGCTACACCTTC
CASSYVDRGGYTF
>12|-|TRBV3-1/TRBV3-2|TRBJ2-2|TRBD1
TGTGCCAGCAGCCGGACAGGAAGGGAGCTGTTTTTT
CASSRTGRELFF
>14|-|TRBV3-1/TRBV3-2|TRBJ1-6|TRBD1
TGTGCCAGCAGCCAGGGACAGGGGTCTTCACCCCTCCACTTT
CASSQGQGSSPLHF
>15|-|TRBV2|TRBJ1-4|-
TGTGCCAGCGCCCGAGGGCCTCAGGGAGAGGAAAAACTGTTTTTT
CASARGPQGEEKLFF
>12|-|TRBV7-6|TRBJ1-2|-
TGTGCCAGCAGCTATACAGGGTCTGGCTACACCTTC
CASSYTGSGYTF
>15|-|TRBV5-1|TRBJ2-3|TRBD1
TGCGCCAGCAGTCTACCGGGGACAGGCACAGATACGCAGTATTTT
CASSLPGTGTDTQYF
>13|-|TRBV27|TRBJ1-4|TRBD1
TGTGCCAGCCGCAGGGGGAGGAATGAAAAACTGTTTTTT
CASRRGRNEKLFF
>15|-|TRBV9|TRBJ1-1|TRBD1
TGTGCCAGCAGCGGCCGGACAGGGGGGAACACTGAAGCTTTCTTT
CASSGRTGGNTEAFF
>15|-|TRBV4-1|TRBJ1-2|TRBD1
TGCGCCAGCAGCCCAGGACAGGGGCCGTACTATGGCTACACCTTC
CASSPGQGPYYGYTF
>16|once|TRBV11-2|TRBJ1-3|-
TGTGCCAGCAGTCGTGTCTCTGGAGGATCAGGAAACACCATATATTTT
CASSRVSGGSGNTIYF
>15|-|TRBV27|TRBJ2-1|TRBD1
TGTGCCAGCAGTTCCCCCGGACAGGGGGCTGTTGAGCAGTTCTTC
CASSSPGQGAVEQFF
>13|many|TRBV7-2|TRBJ1-5|-
TGTGCCAGCAGCTTAGCTGGGACTCAGCCCCAGCATTTT
CASSLAGTQPQHF
>16|-|TRBV12-5|TRBJ1-1|-
TGTGCTAGTGGAACCTTACGGGGAGGGTATAACACTGAAGCTTTCTTT
CASGTLRGGYNTEAFF
>11|-|TRBV6-5|TRBJ1-3|-
TGTGCCAGCAGCCGCGGAAACACCATATATTTT
CASSRGNTIYF
>14|-|TRBV4-1|TRBJ1-2|-
TGCGCCAGCAGCCAAGACCACAGCAACTATGGCTACACCTTC
CASSQDHSNYGYTF
>14|few|TRBV2|TRBJ2-6|-
TGTGCCAGCAAGACAGCCTCTGGGGCCAACGTCCTGACTTTC
CASKTASGANVLTF
>11|-|TRBV28|TRBJ1-2|-
TGTGCCAGCAGGAAGGGGATGGGCTACACCTTC
CASRKGMGYTF
>15|-|TRBV19|TRBJ1-4|-
TGTGCCAGTAGTTCCGGGGACCTTCTTAATGAAAAACTGTTTTTT
CASSSGDLLNEKLFF
>14|-|TRBV7-2|TRBJ2-7|TRBD2
TGTGCCAGCAGCCCCCATGCGGGGGGGTACGAGCAGTACTTC
CASSPHAGGYEQYF
>17|-|TRBV5-1|TRBJ2-3|TRBD2
TGCGCCAGCAGCTTGGGAAGCGGGGCCCCGAGCACAGATACGCAGTATTTT
CASSLGSGAPSTDTQYF
>13|-|TRBV27|TRBJ1-5|TRBD1
TGTGCCAGCAGTTTAGCAGGGGGTCAGCCCCAGCATTTT
CASSLAGGQPQHF
>12|-|TRBV27|TRBJ1-1|TRBD1
TGTGCCAGCAGTCCTCGGACAGGGGGAGCTTTCTTT
CASSPRTGGAFF
>13|-|TRBV28|TRBJ2-3|-
TGTGCCACTAAGAGGGGGGGCACAGATACGCAGTATTTT
CATKRGGTDTQYF
>14|once|TRBV29-1|TRBJ1-2|TRBD1
TGCAGCGTTGCCGACGGGACAGCTATCTATGGCTACACCTTC
CSVADGTAIYGYTF
>15|-|TRBV7-8|TRBJ1-5|-
TGTGCCAGCAGCTCTCAGGGGTCTAGCAATCAGCCCCAGCATTTT
CASSSQGSSNQPQHF
>15|-|TRBV5-4|TRBJ2-7|-
TGTGCCAGCAGCTTGGCCGGAAGGTCGACCTACGAGCAGTACTTC
CASSLAGRSTYEQYF
>15|-|TRBV9|TRBJ1-1|-
TGTGCCAGCAGCTCGCAGACCACACTCGGCACTGAAGCTTTCTTT
CASSSQTTLGTEAFF